This T cell receptor (beta chain) was recovered during a study of cytomegalovirus exposure and HLA in healthy donors. Broader study findings: Exclusion as indistinguishable affected some V segments, including TRBV6-2 and TRBV6-3. Productive rates of about 87% or about 30% were seen for most TCR beta V segments in an earlier analysis. The study designated 150 to 200 TCR beta chains cytomegalovirus-associated.

V was pared by 7 bases and J by 5 bases, with 11 bases of the junction left unmatched. The CDR3 sequence is 15 residues long. Per the germline V gene, CDR1 is LNHDA and CDR2 is SQIVND (reference sequence). This clone was detected a few times. The target antigen is unknown. PCR was performed using 60 Vbeta and 13 Jbeta primers. Profiled with immunoSEQ multiplex PCR; TCRdb holds only in-frame clones, not every one. The sample holds approximately 170,000 clones, roughly 74% seen once. The chain employs TRBV19 and TRBJ2-7; 10 bases line up with TRBD2. The sequencing input was PBMCs. This TCR was recovered from a male donor in good health and CMV-seronegative. The CDR3 region has the DNA TGTGCCAGTACCTCATCTAGCGGGAGTACCGACGAGCAGTACTTC. Its protein product is CASTSSSGSTDEQYF.